This T cell receptor (beta chain) was obtained from a study of blood T cell repertoires in COVID-19. Overall study: Acute-phase and convalescent COVID-19 samples originated in the United States, Italy and Spain. Nucleic acid was either cDNA or gDNA, and it came from T cells, B-cell-depleted T cells, or PBMCs.

Original methodology: Amplification with reference gene primers provided the estimates of nucleated cell counts. This table comes from immunoSEQ multiplex PCR, and its TCRdb copy is limited to in-frame clones, with some not included. V and J calls and clone size are copied from that table; D and trimming were computed from the DNA. Of about 250,000 clones in the sample, 75% to 90% were seen once. CDR1 and CDR2 (germline): LGHNA, YNFKEQ. Deletions cut 4 bases from V and 4 bases from J, with 19 bases between. CDR3 length: 17 amino acids. Input material: peripheral blood. The V and J genes are TRBV4-2 and TRBJ2-2; D might be TRBD2 (5 bases). The sequence was obtained from a woman in her 30s with active or convalescent COVID-19. The CDR3 DNA follows: TGTGCCAGCAGCCCGAACGAACGGGGTCCTCTCACCGGGGAGCTGTTTTTT. It encodes CASSPNERGPLTGELFF.